One sample yielded the 30 T cell receptor beta chains listed below, sequenced in a study of CD8+CD57+ T cells in acquired aplastic anemia. TCR beta VDJ and CDR3 were profiled, and genomic DNA was the template. TCRdb redid the calling of the reads with MiXCR, one entry per CDR3 protein. The repertoire holds more than 150,000 distinct CDR3 sequences, roughly 50% seen once, with 10% to 15% in the top ten. Previously, flow cytometry had revealed CD8+CD57+ cell expansion in the patients chosen for sequencing. The sequencing input was sorted CD4+, CD8+, or CD8+CD57+ T cells (not recorded which) from PBMCs. Every receptor here comes from a human donor with aplastic anemia.

With regard to this clonotype: Sequence at one end of the junction differs from germline and may be a read error. V and J are TRBV20-1 and TRBJ2-4; TRBD2 matches 12 bases. This CDR3 is built from 16 residues. Looked up from germline, CDR1 is DFQATT and CDR2 is SNEGSKA (reference sequence). For the CDR3, the DNA is TGCAGTGCTAGACCGACTAGCGGGGGAGCCAAAAACATTCGGTACTTC. It is translated as CSARPTSGGAKNIRYF.

This clonotype occurred a few times. The chain links TRBV6-1 to TRBJ2-3; 11 nucleotides align to TRBD2. Trimming cost V 5 bases and J 2 bases; bases outside gene matches: 6. Germline CDR1 and CDR2: MNHNS and SASEGT. There are 16 residues in the CDR3. CDR3 bases: TGTGCCAGCAGTACACGACTAGCGGGGAACACAGATACGCAGTATTTT. Translation: CASSTRLAGNTDTQYF.

This clonotype was detected a few times. This sequence joins TRBV24-1 and TRBJ2-7; D gene uncertain. CDR1 and CDR2 (germline): KGHDR, SFDVKD. The CDR3 is 11 residues long. Trimming shortened V by 5 bases and J by 5 bases, and 6 bases separated the two germline ends. The CDR3 DNA reads as TGTGCCACCAGTGTTCGGGACGAGCAGTACTTC. Translating it yields CATSVRDEQYF.

The chain couples TRBV14 to TRBJ1-2, with D tentatively TRBD1 (5 bases). Trimming shortened V by 1 base and J by 0 bases, and 6 bases separated the two germline ends. Germline V gives CDR1 SGHDN, CDR2 FVKESK. This CDR3 contains 14 residues. As DNA, the CDR3 is TGTGCCAGCAGCCAAGCAGGGCCTAACTATGGCTACACCTTC. Translating gives CASSQAGPNYGYTF. The full variable domain, rest sourced from reference TRBV14 and TRBJ1-2, is EAGVTQFPSHSVIEKGQTVTLRCDPISGHDNLYWYRRVMGKEIKFLLHFVKESKQDESGMPNNRFLAERTGGTYSTLKVQPAELEDSGVYFCASSQAGPNYGYTFGSGTRLTVV.

For this clonotype: A clone one base away is much larger, so this may be a read error. The V and J genes are TRBV25-1 and TRBJ2-1, with a tentative D call TRBD1 (5 bases). The CDR3 is 13 amino acids. Germline V gives CDR1 MGHDK, CDR2 SYGVNS. The CDR3 region has the DNA TGTGCCAGCATCAGGGCCTCCTACAATGAGCGGTTCTTC. Translated, it gives CASIRASYNERFF.

The chain is built from TRBV27 and TRBJ2-1, with 9 bases aligning to TRBD1. Germline CDR1 reads MNHEY; CDR2 reads SMNVEV (reference sequence). This CDR3 contains 14 residues. V shed 4 bases, J shed 9 bases, and the junction held 7 bases outside the gene matches. In DNA form, the CDR3 reads TGTGCCAGCAGTTACGGGACAGGGACTGTTGAGCAGTTCTTC. Amino acids: CASSYGTGTVEQFF.

This sequence joins TRBV25-1 and TRBJ2-2; no firm D call. This CDR3 spans 15 amino acids. The ends were cut back, 3 bases at V and 3 bases at J, with 11 bases in the middle. Germline loops: CDR1 MGHDK, CDR2 SYGVNS. Here the CDR3 DNA reads TGTGCCAGCAGTGAGGGTGGGATGCACACCGGGGAGCTGTTTTTT. It specifies CASSEGGMHTGELFF.

In this sample, this clonotype turned up a few times. CDR3 DNA sequence: TGCAGTGCTAGTCGAGCCGGGACAAGGAATTCACCCCTCCACTTT. Translating it yields CSASRAGTRNSPLHF. The chain combines TRBV20-1 with TRBJ1-6, with D tentatively TRBD1 (6 bases). Germline lookup yields CDR1 DFQATT and CDR2 SNEGSKA (reference sequence). CDR3 length: 15 residues. Trimming cost V 3 bases and J 7 bases, with 16 bases left between them.

This rearrangement joins TRBV2 to TRBJ1-6, with 9 bases lining up with TRBD1. V shed 0 bases and J 9 bases; nucleotides not matched to a gene: 9. Germline V gene sequence: CDR1 SNHLY, CDR2 FYNNEI. The CDR3 contains 17 residues. The CDR3 sequence is CASSEAQRDRESSPLHF. The CDR3 coding sequence is TGTGCCAGCAGTGAAGCGCAAAGGGACAGGGAATCTTCACCCCTCCACTTT.

This clonotype was counted ten times or more. The chain combines TRBV6-4 with TRBJ2-3; the D gene is possibly TRBD2 (7 bases). The CDR3 spans 15 residues. V was trimmed by 6 bases and J by 3 bases, leaving 16 bases between them. CDR1 is MRHNA and CDR2 is SNTAGT in the germline V gene. DNA for the CDR3: TGTGCCAGCAGATCTGGGGGGGGGCAAACAGATACGCAGTATTTT. It translates to CASRSGGGQTDTQYF.

This clonotype was recorded at least ten times. The chain carries TRBV24-1 and TRBJ2-1; 12 nucleotides line up with TRBD2. CDR3 length: 16 amino acids. V lost 2 bases, J lost 2 bases, and 0 bases stayed unmatched. The germline V gene has CDR1 KGHDR and CDR2 SFDVKD. The CDR3 DNA sequence: TGTGCCACCAGTGATTCTAGCGGGGGGGCCTACAATGAGCAGTTCTTC. Protein sequence: CATSDSSGGAYNEQFF.

This sequence joins TRBV29-1 and TRBJ1-1; a possible D gene is TRBD1 (6 bases). V was pared by 7 bases and J by 0 bases, with 15 bases between. Germline V CDR1 and CDR2: SQVTM, ANQGSEA. This CDR3 has 14 residues. The CDR3, as DNA: TGCAGCGCCGCCCGGACAGTGATGAACACTGAAGCTTTCTTT. This sequence encodes CSAARTVMNTEAFF.

The chain couples TRBV6-4 to TRBJ2-1; TRBD2 matches at 12 bases. The V gene end was trimmed by 9 bases and the J gene end by 4 bases; junction bases not matched to a gene: 4. This CDR3 contains 14 residues. CDR1 MRHNA and CDR2 SNTAGT come from the germline V gene. CDR3 in amino acids: CASATSGGYNEQFF. The CDR3 coding sequence is TGTGCCAGTGCGACTAGCGGGGGTTACAATGAGCAGTTCTTC.

This clonotype was recorded at least ten times. The CDR3 here is CASSFERRNYEQYF. CDR3 in DNA: TGTGCCAGCAGTTTCGAGCGGAGAAACTACGAGCAGTACTTC. The chain links TRBV12-3 or TRBV12-4 to TRBJ2-7; possibly TRBD2 for D (5 bases). Trimming pared 3 bases from V and 3 bases from J, leaving 12 bases between. CDR3 size: 14 residues.

In its sample, this clonotype was seen a few times. The chain couples TRBV5-4 to TRBJ2-3; 7 bases fit TRBD2. The CDR3 totals 14 residues. V lost 2 bases, J lost 6 bases, and 6 bases stayed unmatched. Germline values: CDR1 SGHNT, CDR2 YYREEE (reference sequence). In DNA, the CDR3 is TGTGCCAGCAGCTTTACCACCGGGGGGGATACGCAGTATTTT. It codes for CASSFTTGGDTQYF.

The chain uses TRBV15 and TRBJ1-1, with D perhaps TRBD1 (6 bases). This CDR3 has 14 amino acids. V was cut by 0 bases and J by 4 bases, with 9 bases left in between. The V gene's germline CDR1 is LNHNV and CDR2 YYDKDF (reference sequence). This CDR3 reads CATSRDQGSTEAFF. The CDR3 region has the DNA TGTGCCACCAGCAGAGATCAGGGGAGCACTGAAGCTTTCTTT.

This clonotype came up many times. The V gene is TRBV2, the J gene TRBJ1-2; TRBD1 aligns across 8 bases. V shed 3 bases and J 7 bases; nucleotides not matched to a gene: 4. Germline V lookup: CDR1 SNHLY, CDR2 FYNNEI. This CDR3 spans 13 amino acids. The CDR3 DNA reads as TGTGCCAGCAGTGAGACAGGACAGGGTGGCTACACCTTC. This gives the protein CASSETGQGGYTF.

In its sample, this clonotype was seen many times. The chain is built from TRBV20-1 and TRBJ1-1, with TRBD1 identical over 7 bases. This CDR3 has 13 residues. Germline-derived CDR1 and CDR2 are DFQATT and SNEGSKA (reference sequence). The V gene end was trimmed by 2 bases and the J gene end by 0 bases; junction bases not matched to a gene: 0. The CDR3 region is CSARTGVNTEAFF. CDR3 in DNA: TGCAGTGCTAGAACAGGGGTGAACACTGAAGCTTTCTTT.

The V and J genes are TRBV24-1 and TRBJ2-2; tentative D call: TRBD2 (6 bases). The V gene's germline CDR1 is KGHDR and CDR2 SFDVKD. V was cut by 10 bases and J by 4 bases, with 6 bases left in between. This CDR3 has 11 amino acids. The CDR3 DNA reads as TGTGCCACGGAGGGCACCGGGGAGCTGTTTTTT. Translating gives CATEGTGELFF.

This clonotype has a count of ten or more. The chain is built from TRBV4-3 and TRBJ2-3; 12 nucleotides match TRBD2. Germline V gene data show CDR1 as LGHNA and CDR2 as YSLEER. J lost 2 bases, V lost 5 bases, and 11 bases had no gene match. This CDR3 is 18 amino acids long. CDR3 DNA sequence: TGCGCCAGCAGCACTAGCGGGGGGACACCTACCCTCACAGATACGCAGTATTTT. It is translated as CASSTSGGTPTLTDTQYF.

This clonotype was found a few times. This sequence joins TRBV10-1 and TRBJ2-7; possibly TRBD1 for D (6 bases). This CDR3 has 11 residues. The germline V gene has CDR1 WNHNN and CDR2 SYGVQD (reference sequence). Trimming removed 3 bases at V and 8 bases at J, with 8 bases between. The CDR3 DNA reads TGCGCCAGCAGTGATCAGGGGAAGCAGTACTTC. This gives the protein CASSDQGKQYF.

The chain combines TRBV29-1 with TRBJ1-1; D is unclear. CDR1 is SQVTM, CDR2 ANQGSEA, per germline. The V end was cut by 6 bases, the J end by 2 bases, with 19 bases between. The CDR3 spans 15 residues. The CDR3 DNA sequence: TGCAGCGTACCCACGTTTGGGTCCGGTAACACTGAAGCTTTCTTT. This sequence encodes CSVPTFGSGNTEAFF.

The chain carries TRBV10-1 and TRBJ1-1; D is uncertain. Per germline, CDR1 WNHNN and CDR2 SYGVQD (reference sequence). The CDR3 has 15 residues. V dropped 0 bases and J dropped 4 bases, with 12 bases sitting between them. CDR3 loop: CASSESRTAGTEAFF. CDR3 DNA: TGCGCCAGCAGTGAGTCGAGGACGGCGGGCACTGAAGCTTTCTTT.

This chain links TRBV7-2 with TRBJ2-2, with no clear D. V was cut by 5 bases and J by 3 bases, with 7 bases left in between. Germline V gives CDR1 SGHTA, CDR2 FQGNSA. The CDR3 runs to 13 residues. The DNA of the CDR3 is TGTGCCAGCAGCCCGATTGACACCGGGGAGCTGTTTTTT. Amino acids: CASSPIDTGELFF.

The table lists this clonotype with a count of one. The junction shows a germline mismatch at one end, possibly a read error. The chain is built from TRBV19 and TRBJ1-6, with D perhaps TRBD1 (6 bases). The CDR3 is 16 amino acids. The germline V gene has CDR1 LNHDA and CDR2 SQIVND (reference sequence). CDR3 sequence (DNA): TGTGCCAGTAGTATACTCGGGACACCAGATAATTCACCCCCCCACTTT. Amino acid sequence: CASSILGTPDNSPPHF.

This clonotype was recorded only once. J is TRBJ1-2 and V is TRBV25-1, with D unclear. The germline V gene has CDR1 MGHDK and CDR2 SYGVNS. The germline V and J ends were trimmed by 7 bases and 8 bases, with 20 bases remaining between them. This CDR3 has 14 amino acids. The chain's CDR3 is CASTSSKGVRGYTF. For the CDR3, the DNA is TGTGCCAGCACTTCGTCGAAGGGCGTGCGGGGCTACACCTTC.

Worth noting for this clonotype: Mismatch with germline at one junction end may stem from a read error. The genes are TRBV29-1 and TRBJ2-7; tentative D call: TRBD2 (6 bases). The V gene's germline CDR1 is SQVTM and CDR2 ANQGSEA. This CDR3 contains 12 residues. The CDR3 coding sequence is TGCAGCGTCGAAGGCGGGATCCGGGAGCAGTACTTC. This sequence encodes CSVEGGIREQYF.

The rearrangement joins TRBV29-1 to TRBJ2-5, with 7 bases lining up with TRBD1. After removal of 6 bases from V and 4 bases from J, the junction contained 14 bases not matched to a gene. CDR3 length: 15 residues. CDR1 is SQVTM, CDR2 ANQGSEA, per germline. The DNA for the CDR3 is TGCAGCGTCGTAGAAAAAGGGACAGCCACAGAGACCCAGTACTTC. Amino acids: CSVVEKGTATETQYF.

This clonotype was seen repeatedly, ten times or more. The chain joins TRBV4-2 to TRBJ1-1; D gene unclear. Germline values: CDR1 LGHNA, CDR2 YNFKEQ. This CDR3 comprises 14 residues. V gave up 3 bases and J gave up 4 bases, with 12 bases separating them. DNA of the CDR3: TGTGCCAGCAGCCAGGAAGGACTGGGCACTGAAGCTTTCTTT. Translating it yields CASSQEGLGTEAFF.

The chain uses TRBV24-1 and TRBJ2-3, with 13 bases matching TRBD2. The V and J ends lost 4 bases and 7 bases, in that order; junction bases with no gene match: 4. Germline V gene lookup returns CDR1 KGHDR and CDR2 SFDVKD. The CDR3 runs 15 residues. CDR3 coding DNA: TGTGCCACCAGTGACCCCGGGACTAGCGGGAATACGCAGTATTTT. This codes for CATSDPGTSGNTQYF.